This T cell receptor beta chain was documented in a study of blood T cell repertoires in COVID-19. This CDR3 has 14 amino acids. Trimming pared 0 bases from V and 5 bases from J, leaving 10 bases between. The germline V gene has CDR1 MNHNY and CDR2 SVGAGI (reference sequence). In the study's own analysis: Estimation of nucleated cell counts relied on the amplification of reference gene primers. Profiled with immunoSEQ multiplex PCR; TCRdb holds only in-frame clones, not every one. V and J calls plus clone size are reproduced from that table; the DNA served to infer D and trimming. The sample includes approximately 210,000 clones, 82% of them seen just once. Individuals drawn from 24 US areas were about 18 to 100 years old. Cohort assignment relied on participant-reported clinical history. Recovered status in Cohort 3 required two negative PCRs, clearance, or symptom resolution. This clone has more than one count but fewer than ten.

This sequence joins TRBV6-6 and TRBJ1-1; a possible D gene is TRBD1 (5 bases). The TCR sequence derives from a man aged 35 to 55 who had recovered from COVID-19. The specimen sequenced was PBMCs or T cells enriched from blood (not recorded which). The CDR3 DNA is TGTGCCAGCAGTTACTCGACGGGGGGAACTGAAGCTTTCTTT. Translating it yields CASSYSTGGTEAFF.